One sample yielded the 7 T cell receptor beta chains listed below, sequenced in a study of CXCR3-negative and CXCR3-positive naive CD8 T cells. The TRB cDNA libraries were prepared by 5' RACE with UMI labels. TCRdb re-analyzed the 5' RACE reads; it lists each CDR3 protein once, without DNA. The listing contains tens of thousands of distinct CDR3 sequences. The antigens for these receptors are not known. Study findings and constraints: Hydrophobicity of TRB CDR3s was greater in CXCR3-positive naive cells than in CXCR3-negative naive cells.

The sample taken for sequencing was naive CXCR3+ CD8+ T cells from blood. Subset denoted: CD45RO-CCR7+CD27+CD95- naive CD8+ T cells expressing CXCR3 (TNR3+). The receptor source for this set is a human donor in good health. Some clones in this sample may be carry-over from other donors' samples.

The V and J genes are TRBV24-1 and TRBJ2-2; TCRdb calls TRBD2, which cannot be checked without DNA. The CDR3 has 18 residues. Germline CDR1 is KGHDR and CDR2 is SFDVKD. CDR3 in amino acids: CATSDLQSLAGGTGELFF.

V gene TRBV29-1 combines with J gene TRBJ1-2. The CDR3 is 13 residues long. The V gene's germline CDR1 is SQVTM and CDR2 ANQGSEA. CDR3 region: CSAVGGGSYGYTF.

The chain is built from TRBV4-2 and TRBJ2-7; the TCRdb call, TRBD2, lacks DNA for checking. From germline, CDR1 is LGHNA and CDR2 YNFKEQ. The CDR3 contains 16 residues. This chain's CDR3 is CASSQDSLAGSYEQYF.

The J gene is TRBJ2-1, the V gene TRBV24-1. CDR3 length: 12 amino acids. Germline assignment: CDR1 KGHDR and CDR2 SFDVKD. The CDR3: CATSDLSNEQFF.

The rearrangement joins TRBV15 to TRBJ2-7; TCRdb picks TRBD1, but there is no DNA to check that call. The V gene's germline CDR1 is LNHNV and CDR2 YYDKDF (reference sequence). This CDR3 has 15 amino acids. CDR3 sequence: CATSNHRDGTYEQYF. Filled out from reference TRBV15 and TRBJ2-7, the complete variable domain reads DAMVIQNPRYQVTQFGKPVTLSCSQTLNHNVMYWYQQKSSQAPKLLFHYYDKDFNNEADTPDNFQSRRPNTSFCFLDIRSPGLGDTAMYLCATSNHRDGTYEQYFGPGTRLTVT.

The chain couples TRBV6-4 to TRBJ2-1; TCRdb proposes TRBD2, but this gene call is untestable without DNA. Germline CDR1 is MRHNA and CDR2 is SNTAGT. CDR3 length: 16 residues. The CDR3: CASSLAGGRSYNEQFF.

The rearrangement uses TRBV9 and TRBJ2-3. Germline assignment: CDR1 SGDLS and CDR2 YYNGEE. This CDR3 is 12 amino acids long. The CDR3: CASSGGSDTQYF.